This TCR beta chain was obtained from a study of beta chain features in type 1 diabetes. The wider study: All of the samples together had around 110,000,000 sorted cells examined.

At least ten counts were recorded for this clone. Reverse transcribing all isolated RNA meant expressed TCRB transcripts were sequenced. Only in-frame clones appear in the TCRdb table, and some are missing; sequencing was by immunoSEQ multiplex PCR. The table shows roughly 140,000 clones, with 6% to 7.5% occurring only once. The ends lost 5 bases at V and 5 bases at J; junction bases unmatched: 17. Germline V gives CDR1 SQVTM, CDR2 ANQGSEA. The CDR3 is made up of 16 amino acids. J is TRBJ2-7 and V is TRBV29-1; 8 nucleotides agree with TRBD1. Source material: central memory CD4+ T cells from blood. This receptor was taken from a young woman in good health. The CDR3 loop is CSVTGQVMSGPNEQYF. CDR3 bases: TGCAGCGTTACGGGACAGGTTATGTCTGGCCCGAACGAGCAGTACTTC.